Sequencing of this T cell receptor beta chain was carried out in a study of Tregs in tolerant kidney transplant recipients. Looked up from germline, CDR1 is GTSNPN and CDR2 is SVGIG (reference sequence). V dropped 0 bases and J dropped 1; count of bases not matched to a gene: 11. The CDR3 extends over 17 amino acids. Study-wide results and caveats: The most relevant donor-specific Treg TCRbeta repertoire apparently came from expansion with activated donor B cells. Validation in larger populations is needed because few patients were studied. Donor-specific Treg expansion exceeded global Treg expansion in tolerant patients, suggesting antigen drive.

TCRdb's table, derived via immunoSEQ multiplex PCR, lists solely in-frame clones and lacks some. The sample carries over 85,000 clones, 93% recorded once. A word on this clone: The antigen is not known.

This chain connects TRBV30 to TRBJ1-1, with 7 bases aligning to TRBD1. The sample here was CD4+ T cells from blood, taken before the transplant. This sequence was found in a human donor who received a combined kidney and bone marrow transplant. CDR3: CAWSVARSGTANTEAFF. DNA of the CDR3: TGTGCCTGGAGTGTCGCTAGATCTGGGACAGCGAACACTGAAGCTTTCTTT.